This section outlines one T cell receptor (beta chain) sequence together with its context. This sample was taken from a study of control samples from healthy donors and cancer patients. Assay used: immunoSEQ multiplex PCR; TCRdb lists only in-frame clones, some missing. The table has 25,000 or so clones, 85% seen once; the top ten hold approximately 6.3%. Sequences were obtained from PBMCs. This clonotype was sampled from a woman aged 55-69 years with head and neck cancer.

The CDR3 region has the DNA TGCGCCAGCAGTGAGTGGGGGGTGGGGGAGCAGTACTTC. Translation gives CASSEWGVGEQYF. The genes are TRBV10-2 and TRBJ2-7; weak D call: TRBD2 (6 bases). Deletions cut 1 base from V and 7 bases from J, with 11 bases between. The germline CDR1 and CDR2 sequences are WSHSY and SAAADI. The CDR3 has 13 amino acids.